Listed below are T cell receptor beta chains from one sample, sequenced in a study of tumour-infiltrating T cells in Burkitt lymphoma. Profiling relied on immunoSEQ multiplex PCR, and the TCRdb table lists in-frame clones only, not all of them. The table includes around 48,000 clones, roughly 30% detected once. Sequenced material: tumor tissue. These receptors originate from a human donor with Burkitt lymphoma. Each CDR3 is given with its conserved first and last residue. The D gene is left open where the match is weak. The listing skips clone size in some rows; elsewhere it reads once, few, many or a size class.

clone_size j_call v_call d_call cdr3_nt cdr3_aa
few TRBJ2-3 TRBV29-1 TRBD2 TGCAGCGGTCAGACTAGCCTAGATACGCAGTATTTT CSGQTSLDTQYF
few TRBJ2-3 TRBV6-1 NA TGTGCCAGCGGGAGAACATTAAACACAGATACGCAGTATTTT CASGRTLNTDTQYF
few TRBJ2-3 TRBV5-1 NA TGCGCCAGCAGCTCCGACACACCAGGCACAGATACGCAGTATTTT CASSSDTPGTDTQYF
few TRBJ1-1 TRBV5-1 NA TGCGCCAGCAGCTTGGAGATAGGGCTGAACACTGAAGCTTTCTTT CASSLEIGLNTEAFF
NA TRBJ2-7 TRBV7-7 NA TGTGCCAGCGGCCGTTACGAGCAGTACTTC CASGRYEQYF
few TRBJ1-5 TRBV5-1 NA TGTGCCAGCAGCTTGGCGGGACCCCAGCCCCAGCATTTT CASSLAGPQPQHF
NA TRBJ2-2 TRBV6-1 TRBD1 TGTGCCAGCATCAGACAGGGGAACACCGGGGAGCTGTTTTTT CASIRQGNTGELFF
NA TRBJ1-2 TRBV7-2 NA TGTGCCAGCAGCTTAGCAGGGTCAAACTATGGCTACACCTTC CASSLAGSNYGYTF
NA TRBJ2-3 TRBV5-1 TRBD2 TGCGCCAGCAGCTTGGACGGCGGGGGGCCTAATACGCAGTATTTT CASSLDGGGPNTQYF
NA TRBJ2-7 TRBV18 TRBD2 TGTGCCAGCTCACCACCCTTAGCGGGAACACTCGAGCAGTACTTC CASSPPLAGTLEQYF
NA TRBJ2-5 TRBV5-5 NA TGTGCCAGCAGCTTGGCTCTGGGTGGAGAGACCCAGTACTTC CASSLALGGETQYF
NA TRBJ2-7 TRBV7-9 NA TGTGCCAGCATACTCACAGGGCTTGAGGACGAGCAGTACTTC CASILTGLEDEQYF
few TRBJ2-2 TRBV30 TRBD2 TGTGCCTCAACGAAGCGGGGGGGAGAAAACACCGGGGAGCTGTTTTTT CASTKRGGENTGELFF
NA TRBJ2-1 TRBV7-2 NA TGTGCCAGCAGCTTCCTCCGGGACTCACGTAGGGATGAGCAGTTCTTC CASSFLRDSRRDEQFF
NA TRBJ2-4 TRBV10-3 NA TGTGCCATCAGTGAGTTGAAGGACCCAGCCAAAAACATTCAGTACTTC CAISELKDPAKNIQYF
NA TRBJ1-5 TRBV19 NA TGTGCCATAGCAGTAGATAGCAATCAGCCCCAGCATTTT CAIAVDSNQPQHF
NA TRBJ1-1 TRBV5-1 NA TGCGCCAGCAGCTTGCATCGGGGGAATGAAGCTTTCTTT CASSLHRGNEAFF
NA TRBJ2-5 TRBV7-7 NA TGTGCCAGCAGCTTGTGGGGCCAAGAGACCCAGTACTTC CASSLWGQETQYF
NA TRBJ1-4 TRBV27 NA TGTGCCAGCACAACTAATGAAAAACTGTTTTTT CASTTNEKLFF
few TRBJ2-7 TRBV25-1 NA TGTGCCAGCAGTGATTTTAGGGGCGAGCAGTACTTC CASSDFRGEQYF
NA TRBJ1-6 TRBV5-1 NA TGCGCCAGCAGCTTGGATGGCGAGAATTCACCCCTCCACTTT CASSLDGENSPLHF
NA TRBJ1-1 TRBV11-3 NA TGTGCCAGCAGCTTTTCCTCCTACACTGAAGCTTTCTTT CASSFSSYTEAFF
NA TRBJ2-7 TRBV4-1 NA TGCGCCAGCAGCCAAGCCTGGCCAGGCCTATCTTACGAGCAGTACTTC CASSQAWPGLSYEQYF
NA TRBJ2-7 TRBV5-1 NA TGCGCCAGCAGCTTCACAACACCAGGGTTGGGGGATGAGCAGTACTTC CASSFTTPGLGDEQYF
NA TRBJ1-3 TRBV6-1 NA TGTGCCAGCAGGCGGGAGGGAGGGAACACCATATATTTT CASRREGGNTIYF
NA TRBJ1-2 TRBV6-4 NA TGTGCCAGCAGTAGAACCCTAAAACTGGTTTTTAGGGGCTACACCTTC CASSRTLKLVFRGYTF
NA TRBJ2-7 TRBV4-2 NA TGTGCCAGCAGCCAAGATGTCAGCCCCTCGTACGAGCAGTACTTC CASSQDVSPSYEQYF
NA TRBJ1-6 TRBV7-2 NA TGTGCCAGCAGCTTAGCGGGGAGAAATTCACCCCTCCACTTT CASSLAGRNSPLHF
few TRBJ2-1 TRBV27 TRBD2 TGTGCCAGCAGTTCCACCGGACTAGCGGGGAATGAGCAGTTCTTC CASSSTGLAGNEQFF
NA TRBJ2-5 TRBV9 TRBD2 TGTGCCAGCAGCCCCCGGGTAGCGGGCGCTAAAGAGACCCAGTACTTC CASSPRVAGAKETQYF
NA TRBJ2-1 TRBV2 NA TGTGCCAGCAATCTTTGGGTTGAGCAGTTCTTC CASNLWVEQFF
few TRBJ2-1 TRBV7-9 NA TGTGCCAGCAGCTTAGCGTCCAGGGTCGTCAATGAGCAGTTCTTC CASSLASRVVNEQFF
once TRBJ1-3 TRBV2 NA TGTGCCAGCAGTGGACCCCGCTCTGGAAACACCATATATTTT CASSGPRSGNTIYF
few TRBJ1-1 TRBV19 TRBD1 TGTGCCAGTCAGTTAGACAGGGAGTCCGGGGACACTGAAGCTTTCTTT CASQLDRESGDTEAFF
NA TRBJ1-3 TRBV2 NA TGTGCCAGCAGTGAACTCTCGACGGGCATTGGAAACACCATATATTTT CASSELSTGIGNTIYF
NA TRBJ2-2 TRBV2 NA TGTGCCAGCGCACAGGTCCCCGGCGGCACCGGGGAGCTGTTTTTT CASAQVPGGTGELFF
NA TRBJ2-1 TRBV4-1 NA TGCGCCAGCAGCCCTACCGGGACTTATTACAATGAGCAGTTCTTC CASSPTGTYYNEQFF
few TRBJ1-1 TRBV7-9 NA TGTGCCAGCAGCTTAGCCGGGAGAGGTATTTCGGCTTTCTTT CASSLAGRGISAFF
NA TRBJ1-4 TRBV7-2 NA TGTGCCAGCAGCCAAGACGGGGCCCCGAGTGAAAAACTGTTTTTT CASSQDGAPSEKLFF
few TRBJ2-1 TRBV13 TRBD1 TGTGCCAGCAGCTTCACAGGGGGCGGGGAGCAGTTCTTC CASSFTGGGEQFF
few TRBJ1-1 TRBV7-3 NA TGTGCCAGCAGCCCACAGGGAAACACTGAAGCTTTCTTT CASSPQGNTEAFF
few TRBJ1-2 TRBV5-1 TRBD1 TGCGCCAGCTGGCCAGGGGACAGACCCCTTGGCTACACCTTC CASWPGDRPLGYTF
few TRBJ2-2 TRBV27 TRBD1 TGTGCCAGCAGCCGGCAGGGGGCGGCCACCGGGGAGCTGTTTTTT CASSRQGAATGELFF
few TRBJ1-3 TRBV2 NA TGTGCCAGCGGGTCGTCCGGAAACACCATATATTTT CASGSSGNTIYF
NA TRBJ2-2 TRBV2 NA TGTGCCAGCAGTGAATCCCCCACCGGGGAGCTGTTTTTT CASSESPTGELFF
NA TRBJ2-3 TRBV5-4 NA TGTGCCAGCAGCTTGGCCGGGTGGGCTAGCGAGGCAGATACGCAGTATTTT CASSLAGWASEADTQYF
NA TRBJ2-5 TRBV10-1 TRBD2 TGCGCCAGCAGTGAGTCGGAAGGGGCCCACCGTAGCGGGCAGTACTTC CASSESEGAHRSGQYF
NA TRBJ1-4 TRBV10-3 NA TGTGCCATCAGTAGCAACTCACAGGGTGAAAAACTGTTTTTT CAISSNSQGEKLFF
NA TRBJ1-4 TRBV15 NA TGTGCCACCAGCAGAGAAGGCAGCCTGGGAGAAAAACTGTTTTTT CATSREGSLGEKLFF
NA TRBJ2-7 TRBV9 TRBD1 TGTGCCAGCAGCAGTCTACAGGGGGCGGACGAGCAGTACTTC CASSSLQGADEQYF
few TRBJ1-3 TRBV18 TRBD1 TGTGCCAGCTCACCAGCCGGGACAGGGGCTGGAAACACCATATATTTT CASSPAGTGAGNTIYF
few TRBJ1-5 TRBV5-4 NA TGTGCCAGCAGCTTGGATGGGAATAGCAATCAGCCCCAGCATTTT CASSLDGNSNQPQHF
NA TRBJ2-1 TRBV7-9 TRBD1 TGTGCCAGCAGCTCGGGACAGGGGCCCTACAATGAGCAGTTCTTC CASSSGQGPYNEQFF
NA TRBJ2-6 TRBV2 NA TGTGCCAGCAGAACAGACAGGTCTGGGGCCAACGTCCTGACTTTC CASRTDRSGANVLTF